One and the same sample provided the 25 T cell receptor beta chains below, sequenced in a study of blood T cell repertoires in COVID-19. The repertoire was sequenced with immunoSEQ multiplex PCR; TCRdb's copy has only in-frame clones and lacks some. Of approximately 350,000 clones listed, 89% are singletons. The sequenced material came from peripheral blood. The receptors here all came from a man aged 40-55 years with acute or convalescent COVID-19.

This clone was seen only once. The chain recombines TRBV7-6 with TRBJ2-7; 9 bases line up with TRBD1. V lost 5 bases and J lost 3; bases outside the gene matches: 5. This CDR3 has 14 residues. From germline, CDR1 is SGHVS and CDR2 FNYEAQ. This chain's CDR3 is CASSLTGQGYEQYF. The CDR3 coding sequence is TGTGCCAGCAGCCTCACGGGACAGGGCTACGAGCAGTACTTC.

This CDR3 reads CASSLDFGGPRGLAQYF. CDR3 DNA sequence: TGTGCCAGCAGCTTAGATTTTGGGGGACCGCGGGGATTGGCCCAGTACTTC. The chain uses TRBV7-9 and TRBJ2-5; a weak D match, TRBD2 (6 bases). CDR3 length equals 17 residues. V was shortened by 1 base and J by 9 bases, with 24 bases between the two germline ends. CDR1 is SEHNR, CDR2 FQNEAQ, per germline (reference sequence).

The chain carries TRBV7-9 and TRBJ2-3; TRBD2 might be the D (6 bases). The germline V and J ends were trimmed by 8 bases and 1 base, with 19 bases remaining between them. Looked up from germline, CDR1 is SEHNR and CDR2 is FQNEAQ (reference sequence). This CDR3 is built from 16 residues. The CDR3 coding sequence is TGTGCCAGCGGCCCTTGGGGCAGGAGGGGCACAGATACGCAGTATTTT. This sequence encodes CASGPWGRRGTDTQYF.

A few counts support this clone. In DNA form, the CDR3 reads TGTGCCACCAGCAGAGTCCGACAGGGGACAAAAATCTATGGCTACACCTTC. Translating it yields CATSRVRQGTKIYGYTF. V gene TRBV15 combines with J gene TRBJ1-2; TRBD1 matches at 8 bases. Germline CDR1 LNHNV, CDR2 YYDKDF (reference sequence). The CDR3 is made up of 17 amino acids. V dropped 1 base and J dropped 4; count of bases not matched to a gene: 11.

CDR3 sequence: CASSESTGLAGGNEQFF. DNA for the CDR3: TGCGCCAGCAGTGAGTCGACTGGACTAGCGGGAGGGAATGAGCAGTTCTTC. The gene calls are TRBV10-2 and TRBJ2-1; TRBD2 matches 15 bases. CDR3 length: 17 residues. Losses at the gene ends were 0 bases for V and 7 bases for J; bases not matched to a gene: 4. Germline V gene lookup returns CDR1 WSHSY and CDR2 SAAADI.

This chain connects TRBV27 to TRBJ2-7, with D maybe TRBD1 (5 bases). The germline V gene encodes CDR1 MNHEY and CDR2 SMNVEV (reference sequence). V lost 7 bases, J lost 4 bases, and 20 bases lay in between. This CDR3 is 15 amino acids long. The CDR3 sequence: CASTLGQGSAYEQYF. The CDR3 DNA reads TGTGCCAGCACCTTAGGTCAGGGTTCTGCTTACGAGCAGTACTTC.

The chain has TRBV5-6 and TRBJ2-7, with D possibly being TRBD2 (6 bases). Trimming cost V 0 bases and J 2 bases, with 9 bases left between them. CDR3 length: 14 residues. Germline assignment: CDR1 SGHDT and CDR2 YYEEEE. The CDR3 sequence is CASSLDGGAYEQYF. The CDR3 DNA reads TGTGCCAGCAGCTTGGACGGCGGGGCCTACGAGCAGTACTTC.

V gene TRBV18 combines with J gene TRBJ2-1; 16 nucleotides match TRBD2. The J segment lost 12 bases and the V segment lost 3 bases, leaving 5 bases of the junction unmatched. The CDR3 runs 15 residues. Germline CDR1 and CDR2: KGHSH and LQKENI. CDR3 in amino acids: CASSPPGLAGGSQFF. In nucleotides, the CDR3 is TGTGCCAGCTCACCGCCGGGACTAGCGGGAGGGTCGCAGTTCTTC.

Notes on this clone: The DNA is left out, because the CDR3 cannot be placed on it with certainty; the CDR3 is given as TCRdb lists it. The chain employs TRBV1 and TRBJ2-5; the table's D call of TRBD2 was not tested on the DNA. TRBV1 is noted as a pseudogene. The length of the CDR3 is 17 amino acids, counting both ends. The CDR3 sequence is CTSSPRVAGGNKETQYF.

The V call is TRBV5-4, the J call TRBJ1-2; D might be TRBD1 (5 bases). Germline V gene data show CDR1 as SGHNT and CDR2 as YYREEE (reference sequence). CDR3 length equals 15 residues. V gave up 0 bases and J gave up 4 bases, with 13 bases separating them. The CDR3 sequence: CASSLVAAGRYGYTF. In DNA, the CDR3 is TGTGCCAGCAGCTTGGTCGCGGCAGGGCGCTATGGCTACACCTTC. The complete variable domain, with remaining parts taken from reference TRBV5-4 and TRBJ1-2, reads ETGVTQSPTHLIKTRGQQVTLRCSSQSGHNTVSWYQQALGQGPQFIFQYYREEENGRGNFPPRFSGLQFPNYSSELNVNALELDDSALYLCASSLVAAGRYGYTFGSGTRLTVV.

A single count supports this clone. This chain uses TRBV5-8 with TRBJ2-1; D possibly corresponds to TRBD2 (6 bases). Germline-derived CDR1 and CDR2 are SGHTS and YDEGEE. V was cut by 4 bases and J by 3 bases, with 17 bases left in between. The CDR3 length is 16 residues. The chain's CDR3 is CASSRGLRVFYNEQFF. CDR3 DNA: TGTGCCAGCAGCCGGGGACTTAGGGTATTCTACAATGAGCAGTTCTTC.

The V gene is TRBV9, the J gene TRBJ1-2, with D tentatively TRBD1 (5 bases). Germline V gene sequence: CDR1 SGDLS, CDR2 YYNGEE. The CDR3 has 15 amino acids. Trimming pared 3 bases from V and 4 bases from J, leaving 16 bases between. In nucleotides, the CDR3 is TGTGCCAGCAGCGCCTCACAGGACCTCCTCTATGGCTACACCTTC. Amino acids: CASSASQDLLYGYTF.

CDR3 DNA sequence: TGTGCCAGCAGTTCCCCAGTCCGGGACAGAGATCAGCCCCAGCATTTT. Residues: CASSSPVRDRDQPQHF. The chain recombines TRBV6-2 or TRBV6-3 with TRBJ1-5, with TRBD1 matching over 7 bases. V lost 4 bases and J lost 5; bases outside the gene matches: 11. CDR1 is MNHEY and CDR2 is SVGEGT in the germline V gene. The CDR3 has 16 amino acids.

The chain couples TRBV7-8 to TRBJ2-1, with 7 nucleotides matching TRBD2. The germline V gene has CDR1 SGHVS and CDR2 FQNEAQ. V lost 5 bases and J lost 8; bases outside the gene matches: 15. The CDR3 is 16 amino acids. The CDR3 DNA reads as TGTGCCAGCAGCAATGCCTCGGGACTAAACTTAGATGAGCAGTTCTTC. This sequence encodes CASSNASGLNLDEQFF.

The chain combines TRBV2 with TRBJ2-1; 9 bases map to TRBD1. The V segment lost 8 bases and the J segment 5 bases; nucleotides outside the gene matches: 4. The V gene's germline CDR1 is SNHLY and CDR2 FYNNEI. The CDR3 is 13 residues long. The CDR3: CASCRDRDNEQFF. CDR3 coding DNA: TGTGCCAGCTGCCGGGACAGGGACAATGAGCAGTTCTTC.

The chain uses TRBV4-2 and TRBJ1-1; D remains unclear. Between the trimmed V and J ends, which lost 0 bases and 4 bases, there was a span of 9 bases. The CDR3 length is 14 residues. Germline lookup yields CDR1 LGHNA and CDR2 YNFKEQ. Here the CDR3 reads CASSQDLEGTEAFF. DNA of the CDR3: TGTGCCAGCAGCCAAGATCTGGAGGGCACTGAAGCTTTCTTT.

The chain links TRBV11-3 to TRBJ1-1; a possible D gene is TRBD1 (6 bases). The V end was cut by 5 bases, the J end by 10 bases, with 17 bases between. The CDR3 is 13 residues long. CDR1 is SGHNT and CDR2 is YENEEA in the germline V gene. The CDR3 spells CASSRNGGLPAFF. The CDR3 DNA is TGTGCCAGCAGCCGGAACGGGGGGCTCCCAGCTTTCTTT.

The rearrangement joins TRBV15 to TRBJ1-4; D call uncertain. The CDR3 is made up of 14 amino acids. V was shortened by 0 bases and J by 6 bases, with 8 bases between the two germline ends. CDR1 LNHNV and CDR2 YYDKDF come from the germline V gene (reference sequence). CDR3 DNA sequence: TGTGCCACCAGCAGAGACCGATCGGATGAAAAACTGTTTTTT. The encoded protein is CATSRDRSDEKLFF.

The chain links TRBV6-2 or TRBV6-3 to TRBJ2-7; TRBD2 matches 7 bases. The CDR3 length is 14 residues. V lost 4 bases to trimming and J lost 7 bases; unmatched junction nucleotides: 10. Per germline, CDR1 MNHEY and CDR2 SVGEGT. The CDR3 is CASSWAAGASEQYF. CDR3 nucleotide sequence: TGTGCCAGCAGTTGGGCGGCGGGAGCTAGTGAGCAGTACTTC.

Only one count was recorded for this clone. The genes are TRBV21-1 and TRBJ2-3; TRBD2, the table's D call, lacks a check against the DNA. TRBV21-1 is recorded as a pseudogene. CDR3 length: 16 amino acids. In DNA form, the CDR3 reads TGTGCCAGCAGCAAATTTCGGGTCCGAACTGGAGATACGCAGTATTTT. Encoded protein: CASSKFRVRTGDTQYF.

This chain uses TRBV6-1 with TRBJ1-2; tentative D call: TRBD1 (6 bases). The germline V and J ends were trimmed by 4 bases and 3 bases, with 21 bases remaining between them. Per the germline V gene, CDR1 is MNHNS and CDR2 is SASEGT. CDR3 size: 17 residues. In DNA form, the CDR3 reads TGTGCCAGCAGTGCGCAGCTTACAGGGTGGTACGACTATGGCTACACCTTC. Its translation: CASSAQLTGWYDYGYTF.

CDR3 region: CASSYVLANTGELFF. The DNA of the CDR3 is TGTGCCAGCAGTTACGTTCTAGCGAACACCGGGGAGCTGTTTTTT. The rearrangement joins TRBV6-2 or TRBV6-3 to TRBJ2-2; D call uncertain. The CDR3 contains 15 residues. Germline CDR1 reads MNHEY; CDR2 reads SVGEGT. Trimming took off 2 bases at V and 0 bases at J, with 7 bases between the two ends.

The CDR3 bases are TGTGCCAGCAGTCCAAGGAGTACAGGGGAAGCTTTCTTT. This gives the protein CASSPRSTGEAFF. The J gene is TRBJ1-1, the V gene TRBV11-2; D might be TRBD1 (6 bases). Trimming removed 6 bases at V and 8 bases at J, with 16 bases between. Germline lookup yields CDR1 SGHAT and CDR2 FQNNGV. This CDR3 is 13 amino acids long. The full variable domain, rest sourced from reference TRBV11-2 and TRBJ1-1, is EAGVAQSPRYKIIEKRQSVAFWCNPISGHATLYWYQQILGQGPKLLIQFQNNGVVDDSQLPKDRFSAERLKGVDSTLKIQPAKLEDSAVYLCASSPRSTGEAFFGQGTRLTVV.

The chain combines TRBV7-2 with TRBJ2-1; TRBD1 might be the D (5 bases). V was clipped by 1 base and J by 4 bases, with 11 bases between them. The CDR3 loop spans 15 amino acids. CDR1 SGHTA and CDR2 FQGNSA come from the germline V gene. The CDR3 DNA reads TGTGCCAGCAGCTTAGAATTAGGGGTATACAATGAGCAGTTCTTC. Its protein product is CASSLELGVYNEQFF.

As for this clone: Other nucleotide sequences from this sample produce the same CDR3. The rearrangement uses TRBV15 and TRBJ2-7; a weak D match, TRBD1 (6 bases). V lost 1 base, J lost 3 bases, and 10 bases lay in between. The CDR3 runs 14 residues. Germline CDR1 LNHNV, CDR2 YYDKDF (reference sequence). CDR3 sequence: CATSRGGQNYEQYF. The CDR3 DNA reads as TGTGCCACCAGCAGAGGAGGACAGAACTACGAGCAGTACTTC.